Shown below are 6 T cell receptor beta chains from a single sample sequenced in a study of T cell responses to AZD1222 COVID-19 vaccine. TCRdb's table, derived via immunoSEQ multiplex PCR, lists solely in-frame clones and lacks some. The sample yields over 100,000 clones, roughly nine tenths seen once. Here the sequenced sample was peripheral blood, taken on day 0 of AZD1222 vaccination. These receptors were collected from an adult in good health.

The genes are TRBV20-1 and TRBJ2-7; TRBD2 is a possible D gene (6 bases). The CDR3 extends over 13 amino acids. Between the trimmed V and J ends, which lost 3 bases and 7 bases, there was a span of 16 bases. Germline V lookup: CDR1 DFQATT, CDR2 SNEGSKA (reference sequence). In DNA, the CDR3 is TGCAGTGCTAGTTTAGCGGAGGGGAAAGAGCAGTACTTC. Amino acid sequence: CSASLAEGKEQYF.

V gene TRBV30 combines with J gene TRBJ1-5; TRBD1 is a possible D gene (5 bases). Trimming cost V 1 base and J 3 bases, with 13 bases left between them. The CDR3 covers 15 residues. CDR1 and CDR2 (germline): GTSNPN, SVGIG (reference sequence). The CDR3 nucleotides are TGTGCCTGGAGTGGACGGACAAGACCCAATCAGCCCCAGCATTTT. This codes for CAWSGRTRPNQPQHF.

V is TRBV7-6 and J is TRBJ1-2; 7 nucleotides agree with TRBD1. V dropped 1 base and J dropped 4; count of bases not matched to a gene: 6. The CDR3 sequence is 15 residues long. Germline lookup yields CDR1 SGHVS and CDR2 FNYEAQ. CDR3 sequence: CASSLEGRGIYGYTF. CDR3 DNA: TGTGCCAGCAGCTTAGAGGGCAGGGGGATCTATGGCTACACCTTC.

This chain connects TRBV20-1 to TRBJ1-1; no firm D call. The CDR3 contains 8 residues. V lost 3 bases and J 10 bases, leaving 3 bases between the germline ends. Germline-derived CDR1 and CDR2 are DFQATT and SNEGSKA (reference sequence). The DNA of the CDR3 is TGCAGTGCTAGGGGAGCTTTCTTT. Translation gives CSARGAFF.

The sample holds one count of this clone. CDR3 coding DNA: TGCGCCAGCACCCTGACTAGCGGGAGGGTGGATACGCAGTATTTT. This translates into CASTLTSGRVDTQYF. This chain joins TRBV5-1 and TRBJ2-3, with 14 bases that match TRBD2. V dropped 6 bases and J dropped 6; count of bases not matched to a gene: 6. Germline V gene lookup returns CDR1 SGHRS and CDR2 YFSETQ. This CDR3 has 15 amino acids.

This clone has a single count. V gene TRBV28 combines with J gene TRBJ2-7; the D gene could be TRBD1 or TRBD2 (5 bases each). Germline V CDR1 and CDR2: MDHEN, SYDVKM. This CDR3 comprises 14 residues. V lost 4 bases, J lost 5 bases, and 15 bases lay in between. The CDR3 is CASSSHGGLDEQYF. CDR3 DNA sequence: TGTGCCAGCAGTTCCCATGGGGGTCTCGACGAGCAGTACTTC.